The 28 T cell receptor beta chains below were found in one sample sequenced in a study of molecular identifiers for immune sequencing clone quantification. Using its own MiXCR run on the PCR reads, TCRdb lists one record per CDR3 protein. The sample records about 640,000 distinct CDR3 sequences, less than 20% being singletons. The sample comprised naive CD8+ T cells from blood, with Jurkat cell RNA spiked in. Subset described: FACS-sorted CD8+CD4-CCR7+CD45RA+ naive T cells. The origin of the receptors is a human donor in good health. Some libraries in this study had Jurkat cell RNA spiked in.

This clonotype appeared many times. This chain links TRBV20-1 with TRBJ2-7; D is perhaps TRBD1 or TRBD2 (5 bases each). Germline values: CDR1 DFQATT, CDR2 SNEGSKA (reference sequence). The ends were cut back, 3 bases at V and 3 bases at J, with 9 bases in the middle. The CDR3 has 12 amino acids. The CDR3 DNA reads TGCAGTGCTAGTGAGAGGGGCTACGAGCAGTACTTC. Protein: CSASERGYEQYF.

Regarding this clonotype: This may stem from a read error, because a much larger clone lies one nucleotide away. The chain carries TRBV6-1 and TRBJ1-5; D is unclear. Trimming stripped 3 bases from V and 8 bases from J, with 11 bases between. The germline V gene encodes CDR1 MNHNS and CDR2 SASEGT. This CDR3 contains 13 residues. CDR3 in DNA: TGTGCCAGCAGTGATGAGGCCCAGGAGCCCCAGCATTTT. This encodes CASSDEAQEPQHF.

This clonotype has a count of ten or more. The chain is built from TRBV20-1 and TRBJ2-7; D is uncertain. Germline-derived CDR1 and CDR2 are DFQATT and SNEGSKA (reference sequence). CDR3 length: 13 amino acids. Trimming left V 3 bases short and J 0 bases short, with 9 bases between. The CDR3 DNA follows: TGCAGTGCTAGGAGGATGAGCTCCTACGAGCAGTACTTC. Amino acid sequence: CSARRMSSYEQYF.

This clonotype occurred many times. The chain has TRBV12-3 or TRBV12-4 and TRBJ1-6, with 9 bases matching TRBD1. The CDR3 covers 17 residues. With 5 bases clipped from V and 2 bases from J, the junction kept 7 bases outside the gene matches. For the CDR3, the DNA is TGTGCCAGCAGTCGACGGGACAGGGTAACCTATAATTCACCCCTCCACTTT. Translated, it gives CASSRRDRVTYNSPLHF.

With respect to this clonotype: A junction boundary mismatches the germline segment, possibly from a read error. The V call is TRBV6-5, the J call TRBJ1-1; D unresolved. The germline V gene has CDR1 MNHEY and CDR2 SVGAGI. The CDR3 is made up of 13 amino acids. The chain's CDR3 is CASSYSGYTEALF. The CDR3 coding sequence is TGTGCCAGCAGTTATTCGGGGTACACTGAAGCTCTCTTT.

This clonotype appeared many times. The CDR3: CASSVEDSSSGANVLTF. CDR3 nucleotide sequence: TGTGCCAGCAGCGTAGAGGACAGCAGCTCTGGGGCCAACGTCCTGACTTTC. This sequence joins TRBV9 and TRBJ2-6; D is possibly TRBD1 (6 bases). The germline V and J ends were trimmed by 0 bases and 0 bases, with 10 bases remaining between them. CDR1 and CDR2 from the germline V gene are SGDLS and YYNGEE. The CDR3 has 17 residues. The entire variable domain, with the rest obtained from reference TRBV9 and TRBJ2-6, is as follows: DSGVTQTPKHLITATGQRVTLRCSPRSGDLSVYWYQQSLDQGLQFLIQYYNGEERAKGNILERFSAQQFPDLHSELNLSSLELGDSALYFCASSVEDSSSGANVLTFGAGSRLTVL.

This clonotype was counted many times. This rearrangement joins TRBV7-2 to TRBJ1-6; no clear D gene. The germline CDR1 and CDR2 sequences are SGHTA and FQGNSA. The V end was cut by 2 bases, the J end by 9 bases, with 14 bases between. The length of the CDR3 is 15 residues. Here the CDR3 reads CASSLNSGPSSPLHF. CDR3 nucleotides: TGTGCCAGCAGCTTAAATTCCGGGCCCTCTTCACCCCTCCACTTT.

This clonotype turned up a few times. Mismatch with germline at one junction end may stem from a read error. The chain joins TRBV7-9 to TRBJ1-1; D unclear. The CDR3 extends over 16 amino acids. CDR1 and CDR2 from the germline V gene are SEHNR and FQNEAQ (reference sequence). The CDR3 loop reads CASSIGRLGPNAEAFF. The CDR3 DNA is TGTGCCAGCAGCATAGGACGGTTGGGTCCGAACGCTGAAGCTTTCTTT.

A few counts support this clonotype. CDR3 loop: CASSSRLAGASYEQYF. The CDR3 region has the DNA TGTGCCAGCAGCTCTCGACTAGCGGGGGCTTCCTACGAGCAGTACTTC. This rearrangement joins TRBV11-2 to TRBJ2-7; 12 bases agree with TRBD2. CDR1 and CDR2 (germline): SGHAT, FQNNGV. The CDR3 loop spans 16 amino acids. The J segment lost 1 base and the V segment lost 4 bases, leaving 5 bases of the junction unmatched.

This clonotype was observed at least ten times. This chain uses TRBV4-1 with TRBJ1-1, with 7 positions matching TRBD1. V shed 5 bases, J shed 3 bases, and the junction held 9 bases outside the gene matches. The germline V gene encodes CDR1 MGHRA and CDR2 YSYEKL. This CDR3 comprises 15 residues. The CDR3 nucleotides read TGCGCCAGCAGCTTAAACAGGGGCCTCGACACTGAAGCTTTCTTT. It codes for CASSLNRGLDTEAFF.

The chain links TRBV28 to TRBJ2-7; 9 bases map to TRBD1. Germline loops: CDR1 MDHEN, CDR2 SYDVKM. This CDR3 contains 13 residues. With 5 bases clipped from V and 6 bases from J, the junction kept 5 bases outside the gene matches. The CDR3 DNA sequence: TGTGCCAGCAGTCCGCGGACAGGGGCCGAGCAGTACTTC. Its translation: CASSPRTGAEQYF.

In regard to this clonotype: Since a much larger clone is just one base distant, this may be a read error. The chain uses TRBV4-1 and TRBJ2-1; tentative D call: TRBD1 (6 bases). V gave up 3 bases and J gave up 9 bases, with 12 bases separating them. CDR3 size: 13 residues. Germline-derived CDR1 and CDR2 are MGHRA and YSYEKL. The CDR3 region is CASSQRQACEQFF. The DNA for the CDR3 is TGCGCCAGCAGCCAGCGACAGGCATGTGAGCAGTTCTTC.

Turning to this clonotype: A much larger clone lies one base from this, so it may be a read error. The V gene is TRBV20-1, the J gene TRBJ1-1, with D unresolved. V was clipped by 3 bases and J by 7 bases, with 15 bases between them. CDR1 and CDR2 (germline): DFQATT, SNEGSKA (reference sequence). The CDR3 runs to 13 residues. CDR3 sequence: CSASCGYKGEAFF. The CDR3 region has the DNA TGCAGTGCTAGCTGTGGTTATAAGGGTGAAGCTTTCTTT.

The chain is built from TRBV12-3 or TRBV12-4 and TRBJ2-2; 8 nucleotides line up with TRBD1. This CDR3 is built from 16 residues. Unmatched junction bases numbered 11, after V lost 6 bases and J lost 5 bases. CDR3: CASRKTGAARTGELFF. CDR3 in DNA: TGTGCCAGCAGAAAGACAGGGGCCGCTAGGACCGGGGAGCTGTTTTTT.

The rearrangement joins TRBV5-5 to TRBJ2-5; 7 bases are shared with TRBD1. The ends lost 0 bases at V and 5 bases at J; junction bases unmatched: 7. Per germline, CDR1 SGHKS and CDR2 YYEKEE (reference sequence). The CDR3 totals 15 residues. Written as DNA, the CDR3 is TGTGCCAGCAGCTTGGTTCAGGGGGAATATGAGACCCAGTACTTC. Protein: CASSLVQGEYETQYF.

This clonotype was observed at least ten times. The J gene is TRBJ2-4, the V gene TRBV12-3 or TRBV12-4, with 9 bases lining up with TRBD1. The CDR3 is 15 amino acids. Trimming at V came to 4 bases and at J to 3 bases, leaving 4 bases not matched to a gene. As DNA, the CDR3 is TGTGCCAGCAGTTCGACAGGGGGTTTCAAAAACATTCAGTACTTC. Translation gives CASSSTGGFKNIQYF.

This clonotype was detected ten times or more. The J gene is TRBJ2-4, the V gene TRBV7-3; possible D gene TRBD2, 6 bases. This CDR3 is built from 15 residues. CDR1 is SGHTA and CDR2 is FQGTGA in the germline V gene. V lost 2 bases and J 6 bases, leaving 14 bases between the germline ends. CDR3 in amino acids: CASSLVRERVNIQYF. DNA of the CDR3: TGTGCCAGCAGCTTAGTTAGGGAGCGGGTAAACATTCAGTACTTC.

This clonotype appeared many times. V gene TRBV25-1 combines with J gene TRBJ1-5, with D possibly matching TRBD1 (5 bases). The CDR3 sequence is 16 residues long. Germline CDR1 and CDR2: MGHDK and SYGVNS. Trimming removed 1 base from V and 4 bases from J, with 14 bases in between. The CDR3: CASSECGSSGNQPQHF. Here the CDR3 DNA reads TGTGCCAGCAGTGAATGTGGCAGTTCAGGGAATCAGCCCCAGCATTTT.

This clonotype has ten or more counts. This chain links TRBV29-1 with TRBJ2-1, with D perhaps TRBD1 (6 bases). CDR1 SQVTM and CDR2 ANQGSEA come from the germline V gene. V lost 7 bases and J lost 10, with 17 bases in between. This CDR3 contains 12 residues. CDR3 loop: CSAQGSKEEQFF. The CDR3 DNA reads as TGCAGCGCACAGGGATCCAAAGAGGAGCAGTTCTTC.

Details on this clonotype: A much larger clonotype is one base distant, so this may be a read error. CDR3 sequence (DNA): TGTGCCTGGACGAACCGGGCCTCGAGTCAGCCCCAGCATTTT. Residues: CAWTNRASSQPQHF. J is TRBJ1-5 and V is TRBV30; no clear D gene. This CDR3 contains 14 residues. CDR1 GTSNPN and CDR2 SVGIG come from the germline V gene (reference sequence). V was shortened by 4 bases and J by 6 bases, with 16 bases between the two germline ends.

This clonotype was observed once. A much larger clone sits a single nucleotide away, making a read error possible. The chain employs TRBV4-1 and TRBJ1-2; tentatively, D is TRBD1 (6 bases). CDR3 size: 14 residues. Germline CDR1 is MGHRA and CDR2 is YSYEKL. The CDR3 bases are TGCGCCAGCAGCCAAGCCGGACAGTACTATGGCTACGCCTTC. It is translated as CASSQAGQYYGYAF.

Ten or more counts support this clonotype. The chain recombines TRBV6-2 or TRBV6-3 with TRBJ1-1; D not resolved. The CDR3 has 14 amino acids. With 5 bases removed from V and 7 bases from J, the gap between germline ends came to 17 bases. Looked up from germline, CDR1 is MNHEY and CDR2 is SVGEGT. The CDR3 here is CASSPRKLTHEAFF. The DNA of the CDR3 is TGTGCCAGCAGTCCCAGGAAGCTTACCCATGAAGCTTTCTTT.

This clonotype was seen many times. The V call is TRBV29-1, the J call TRBJ2-3, with 11 bases that match TRBD2. CDR1 is SQVTM, CDR2 ANQGSEA, per germline. The trim removed 3 bases at V and 3 bases at J, leaving 5 bases unmatched. CDR3 size: 15 residues. The CDR3 bases are TGCAGCGTTGATAGCGGGGGGGCGGGTACAGATACGCAGTATTTT. Translating it yields CSVDSGGAGTDTQYF.

The chain uses TRBV28 and TRBJ2-7, with a tentative D call TRBD1 (6 bases). Germline V gene lookup returns CDR1 MDHEN and CDR2 SYDVKM. Trimming left V 5 bases short and J 0 bases short, with 11 bases between. This CDR3 is 14 amino acids long. CDR3 residues: CASSQTGPSYEQYF. The CDR3 region has the DNA TGTGCCAGCAGTCAGACAGGACCCTCCTACGAGCAGTACTTC.

This clonotype appeared many times. The genes are TRBV7-9 and TRBJ1-4, with no clear D. Germline V gene data show CDR1 as SEHNR and CDR2 as FQNEAQ (reference sequence). The length of the CDR3 is 15 residues. With 5 bases removed from V and 2 bases from J, the gap between germline ends came to 12 bases. In DNA form, the CDR3 reads TGTGCCAGCAGCACCCCGACGGATACTAATGAAAAACTGTTTTTT. Encoded protein: CASSTPTDTNEKLFF.

This clonotype was counted many times. V usage is TRBV13 and J usage is TRBJ2-7, with 10 bases fitting TRBD2. This CDR3 comprises 14 residues. The V gene end was trimmed by 3 bases and the J gene end by 7 bases; junction bases not matched to a gene: 6. The germline V gene encodes CDR1 PRHDT and CDR2 FYEKMQ (reference sequence). CDR3 in DNA: TGTGCCAGCAGCTTTATACTAGCGGGGAGAGAGCAGTACTTC. Translated, it gives CASSFILAGREQYF. Variable domain in full (rest from reference TRBV13 and TRBJ2-7): AAGVIQSPRHLIKEKRETATLKCYPIPRHDTVYWYQQGPGQDPQFLISFYEKMQSDKGSIPDRFSAQQFSDYHSELNMSSLELGDSALYFCASSFILAGREQYFGPGTRLTVT.

This clonotype was seen a handful of times. V usage is TRBV19 and J usage is TRBJ1-5, with D possibly TRBD1 on 5 matching bases. This CDR3 spans 14 amino acids. Germline loops: CDR1 LNHDA, CDR2 SQIVND (reference sequence). Trimming pared 0 bases from V and 3 bases from J, leaving 6 bases between. The chain's CDR3 is CASSIEGLNQPQHF. In nucleotides, the CDR3 is TGTGCCAGTAGTATAGAGGGACTCAATCAGCCCCAGCATTTT.

This clonotype appeared many times. This chain uses TRBV19 with TRBJ2-5, with 8 bases lining up with TRBD1. The germline CDR1 and CDR2 sequences are LNHDA and SQIVND (reference sequence). With 10 bases clipped from V and 0 bases from J, the junction kept 1 base outside the gene matches. The CDR3 covers 12 residues. CDR3 residues: CATTGDQETQYF. DNA for the CDR3: TGTGCCACGACAGGGGACCAAGAGACCCAGTACTTC.